Listed below are T cell receptor beta chains from one sample, sequenced in a study of blood T cell repertoires in COVID-19. The assay was immunoSEQ multiplex PCR, and TCRdb's table has in-frame clones only and misses some. The sample carries around 210,000 clones, around 85% recorded once. Sequences were obtained from peripheral blood. These receptors were obtained from a man in his fifties with COVID-19, enrolled during active disease. The conserved cysteine and the conserved F or W are not part of the CDR3 here.

v_call cdr3_aa
TRBV5-3 ARSFRRVKGEAF
TRBV3-1/TRBV3-2 ASSLRSSGDGYT
TRBV27 ASSRTGDTYEQY
TRBV19 ASSIVQNTEAF
TRBV5-1 ASSPSRTGRGEAF
TRBV19 ASMTSGQGAPGANVLT
TRBV10-2 ASSWEGFQPGSGELF
TRBV5-4 ASSYWGGNEKLF
TRBV18 ASTPGRVETQY
TRBV5-4 ASSLGGANEKLF
TRBV4-1 ASSQGRGDTGELF
TRBV19 ASTQGTNTGELF
TRBV7-8 ASSYRGGGGYT
TRBV20-1 SASRRTGGLDEKLF
TRBV6-1 ASSEQTPGTGQETQY
TRBV5-1 ASSSSQETQY
TRBV4-1 ASSQDPTPTNEKLF
TRBV18 ASSPGQGSLGGEKLF
TRBV12-3/TRBV12-4 ASSFNGAYEQY
TRBV5-1 ASSLDPGGTGELF
TRBV9 ASSRYDTNYGYT
TRBV2 ASSVSGVSNEKLF
TRBV28 ASSLRLRHTDTQY
TRBV9 ASSVEGAGSSLNEKLF
TRBV18 ASSPPRRQSEQF
TRBV19 ASSITAGLERNQPQH
TRBV12-3/TRBV12-4 ASSSRFYGYI
TRBV2 ASSSMDRPYEQY
TRBV2 ASRQQSSYNSPLH
TRBV5-8 ASSPRPRRRGEQY
TRBV5-1 ASRERPGNPSTDTQY
TRBV5-1 ASREGIGSTGANVLT
TRBV24-1 ATSDASGGSYNEQF
TRBV7-9 ASSLAGTGRQTQY
TRBV3-1/TRBV3-2 ASSQASGGTDTQY
TRBV2 ASSEARQLNEQY
TRBV9 ASSVGQGSDYGYT
TRBV5-6 ASSLPEVTEAF
TRBV9 ASSVGSQHNEQF
TRBV4-3 ASSQDTSGGYEQY
TRBV30 AWSPPDSRGYT
TRBV3-1/TRBV3-2 ASSQDFARGYGYT
TRBV7-3 AIKSRPEKLF
TRBV7-3 ASSLTGQGGFNVLT
TRBV24-1 ATSEGPGLSYEQY
TRBV4-2 ASSQVKLAGGPFTGELF
TRBV18 ASSYHNPRSGEKLF
TRBV5-4 ASSLDSLGNTIY
TRBV3-1/TRBV3-2 ASSIVAGASTDTQY
TRBV5-1 ASSLDERSPLH
TRBV15 ATEGRRGGFYNEQF
TRBV18 ASSPSTSLHEQY
TRBV7-9 ASSQGGNQPQH
TRBV11-2 ASSYSGVQETQY